This TCR beta chain was sequenced during a study of shared clonotypes between healthy human individuals. Findings and caveats of the study: Large depth notwithstanding, sorted-subset sequencing proved incomplete by rarefaction. Relative to memory subsets, naive subsets generally showed larger estimated richness.

As for this clone: What it binds is not known.

How the authors handled the data: Because ImmunoSEQ provided only junction sequences with no quality scores, the filtering differed. Repertoires were generated with immunoSEQ multiplex PCR, while TCRdb's copy carries only in-frame clones and drops some. The V and J calls and the clone size are those of that table, but D and trimming were determined from the DNA. Of around 750,000 clones listed, over 65% are singletons. CDR1 is MDHEN, CDR2 SYDVKM, per germline. V was trimmed by 2 bases and J by 4 bases, leaving 11 bases between them. This CDR3 has 14 residues. The sequence derives from a young woman in good health. Sequenced sample: memory CD4+ T cells sorted from blood. As for subset: CD45RA-negative fraction. V gene TRBV28 combines with J gene TRBJ1-2; D possibly corresponds to TRBD1 (5 bases). The CDR3 sequence: CASSLPGHPYGYTF. CDR3 in DNA: TGTGCCAGCAGTTTACCCGGACACCCCTATGGCTACACCTTC.